The entry that follows covers one T cell receptor beta chain sequence. The antigen is not known. The sample comes from a study of CXCR3-negative and CXCR3-positive naive CD8 T cells. Study-wide results and limits: Freshly isolated PBMCs were used in most assays, given partial CXCR3 loss after freezing. Naive cells that were CXCR3-negative or CXCR3-positive used TRBV-TRBJ genes alike, while memory cells diverged. Naive subsets showed comparable surface CD5, and TCR interaction strength was also inferred from TRB CDR3 physicochemistry.

UMI-labeled 5' RACE yielded the TRB cDNA libraries. TCRdb reanalyzed the 5' RACE reads and collapses them to one entry per CDR3 protein, without DNA. Recorded for this sample: approximately 41,000 distinct CDR3 sequences. Sequenced: memory CD8+ T cells from blood. The clonotype originates from a human donor in good health. Some clones in this sample may be carry-over from other donors' samples.

The CDR3 protein is CSVEDALTGEPFF. J is TRBJ2-2 and V is TRBV29-1. CDR3 length: 13 residues. The germline V gene has CDR1 SQVTM and CDR2 ANQGSEA.